These 26 T cell receptor beta chains were sequenced from one sample in a study of blood T cell repertoires in COVID-19. Using immunoSEQ multiplex PCR, the repertoire was profiled, and TCRdb retains in-frame clones only, with some absent. The sample has 15,000 to 20,000 clones, around nine tenths seen once. The sample was peripheral blood. The receptors were gathered from a man in his forties or fifties with active COVID-19.

The chain is built from TRBV3-1 (or the pseudogene TRBV3-2) and TRBJ2-2; the match to TRBD1 covers 8 bases. Trimming took 6 bases from V and 4 from J; bases not matched to a gene: 7. This CDR3 region has 15 residues. Germline values: CDR1 LGHDT, CDR2 YNNKEL (reference sequence). CDR3 in DNA: TGTGCCAGCAGTCCAAGGACAGGGATCACCGGGGAGCTGTTTTTT. Protein: CASSPRTGITGELFF.

The chain has TRBV5-6 and TRBJ1-1; D is unresolved. CDR3 size: 12 residues. Germline V lookup: CDR1 SGHDT, CDR2 YYEEEE. Deletions cut 5 bases from V and 4 bases from J, with 9 bases between. The CDR3, as DNA: TGTGCCAGCAGACGACAAATCACTGAAGCTTTCTTT. Translated: CASRRQITEAFF. Drawing the rest from reference TRBV5-6 and TRBJ1-1, the complete variable domain is DAGVTQSPTHLIKTRGQQVTLRCSPKSGHDTVSWYQQALGQGPQFIFQYYEEEERQRGNFPDRFSGHQFPNYSSELNVNALLLGDSALYLCASRRQITEAFFGQGTRLTVV.

The CDR3 is CASSPGLEQFF. CDR3 in DNA: TGTGCCAGCAGCCCTGGACTAGAGCAGTTCTTC. The J gene is TRBJ2-1, the V gene TRBV12-3 or TRBV12-4; maybe TRBD2 (6 bases). This CDR3 has 11 amino acids. V was shortened by 6 bases and J by 10 bases, with 10 bases between the two germline ends.

V is TRBV7-6 and J is TRBJ2-7, with TRBD1 identical over 9 bases. This CDR3 is 20 amino acids long. Per germline, CDR1 SGHVS and CDR2 FNYEAQ. J was trimmed by 3 bases and V by 0 bases; bases with no gene match: 18. CDR3 protein: CASSLANTGTGPLFGYEQYF. In DNA form, the CDR3 reads TGTGCCAGCAGCTTAGCCAATACCGGGACAGGGCCCCTCTTCGGCTACGAGCAGTACTTC.

The chain links TRBV7-2 to TRBJ2-7; tentative D call: TRBD2 (5 bases). Trimming stripped 0 bases from V and 1 base from J, with 10 bases between. Germline V lookup: CDR1 SGHTA, CDR2 FQGNSA. This CDR3 is built from 15 residues. The CDR3 DNA sequence: TGTGCCAGCAGCTTAGCCTCGGACTTGTCCTACGAGCAGTACTTC. As protein: CASSLASDLSYEQYF.

This clone was recorded only once. J is TRBJ2-1 and V is TRBV10-3, with TRBD2 identical over 7 bases. Trimming cost V 6 bases and J 8 bases; bases outside gene matches: 10. CDR3 length equals 14 residues. The germline V gene has CDR1 ENHRY and CDR2 SYGVKD. The DNA of the CDR3 is TGTGCCATCAGGAGTCTCTCTGCGGGAGATGAGCAGTTCTTC. It yields the protein CAIRSLSAGDEQFF.

V usage is TRBV5-1 and J usage is TRBJ2-3; 10 nucleotides align to TRBD1. The V gene's germline CDR1 is SGHRS and CDR2 YFSETQ. Trimming removed 4 bases from V and 3 bases from J; junction bases left unmatched: 2. The CDR3 has 14 amino acids. CDR3 protein: CASSGQGGTDTQYF. For the CDR3, the DNA is TGCGCCAGCAGCGGACAGGGGGGGACAGATACGCAGTATTTT.

This clone was found once. The V and J genes are TRBV21-1 and TRBJ2-1; TRBD1 was called by the table and not checked on the DNA. TRBV21-1 is described as a pseudogene. The CDR3 is 18 amino acids. The CDR3 is CASSKEHHRGHDYNEQFF. CDR3 DNA sequence: TGTGCCAGCAGCAAAGAGCATCATAGGGGGCATGACTACAATGAGCAGTTCTTC.

The chain recombines TRBV9 with TRBJ2-5; 12 bases align to TRBD2. J was trimmed by 3 bases and V by 4 bases; bases with no gene match: 19. The CDR3 consists of 20 residues. Germline CDR1 and CDR2: SGDLS and YYNGEE. CDR3 sequence: CASSPALAGGPEIPKETQYF. CDR3 bases: TGTGCCAGCAGCCCTGCCCTAGCGGGAGGGCCCGAGATCCCCAAAGAGACCCAGTACTTC.

The V call is TRBV9, the J call TRBJ2-7; D might be TRBD2 (5 bases). The ends were cut back, 3 bases at V and 0 bases at J, with 19 bases in the middle. From germline, CDR1 is SGDLS and CDR2 YYNGEE. CDR3 length: 17 residues. In DNA, the CDR3 is TGTGCCAGCAGCGAGCACGAACGAGCGGCGAGCTCCTACGAGCAGTACTTC. It specifies CASSEHERAASSYEQYF.

The chain is built from TRBV19 and TRBJ2-3, with 11 bases aligning to TRBD1. V shed 1 base and J 4 bases; nucleotides not matched to a gene: 1. CDR3 size: 15 residues. Looked up from germline, CDR1 is LNHDA and CDR2 is SQIVND (reference sequence). For the CDR3, the DNA is TGTGCCAGTAGTATAGGGACAGGGGGCCCAGATACGCAGTATTTT. Protein sequence: CASSIGTGGPDTQYF.

This rearrangement joins TRBV21-1 to TRBJ2-7; the table assigns TRBD1, which was not confirmed against the DNA. TRBV21-1 is reported as a pseudogene. The CDR3 totals 12 residues. The chain's CDR3 is CASSKGQGIQYF. In DNA form, the CDR3 reads TGTGCCAGCAGCAAAGGACAGGGGATTCAGTACTTC.

This chain connects TRBV24-1 to TRBJ1-5, with a tentative D call TRBD1 (5 bases). The CDR3 sequence is 14 residues long. V was trimmed by 4 bases and J by 0 bases, leaving 6 bases between them. CDR1 is KGHDR, CDR2 SFDVKD, per germline. The CDR3 nucleotides are TGTGCCACCAGTGAAGGGGTTAGCAATCAGCCCCAGCATTTT. Its protein product is CATSEGVSNQPQHF.

This chain connects TRBV20-1 to TRBJ2-7; TRBD2 might be the D (6 bases). Germline assignment: CDR1 DFQATT and CDR2 SNEGSKA (reference sequence). The V gene lost 3 bases and the J gene lost 2 bases, with 20 bases spanning the gap. CDR3 size: 16 residues. CDR3 nucleotides: TGCAGTGCTAGTCTACCCGGGCGGAGGGCCGCCTACGAGCAGTACTTC. Its protein is CSASLPGRRAAYEQYF.

This chain connects TRBV3-1 (or the pseudogene TRBV3-2) to TRBJ2-7; 15 bases map to TRBD2. Losses at the gene ends were 3 bases for V and 6 bases for J; bases not matched to a gene: 9. The CDR3 is 17 residues long. Germline V gene data show CDR1 as LGHDT and CDR2 as YNNKEL (reference sequence). The CDR3 loop is CASSQGLAGGHSTEQYF. The CDR3 nucleotides are TGTGCCAGCAGCCAGGGACTAGCGGGAGGTCACTCAACCGAGCAGTACTTC.

The chain is built from TRBV6-2 or TRBV6-3 and TRBJ1-1, with D hard to call. The CDR3 is 15 residues long. V was shortened by 2 bases and J by 0 bases, with 10 bases between the two germline ends. Per the germline V gene, CDR1 is MNHEY and CDR2 is SVGEGT. The CDR3: CASSYVPGMNTEAFF. CDR3 sequence (DNA): TGTGCCAGCAGTTACGTCCCGGGTATGAACACTGAAGCTTTCTTT.

V is TRBV19 and J is TRBJ1-2; D is perhaps TRBD1 (6 bases). The CDR3 is made up of 13 amino acids. From germline, CDR1 is LNHDA and CDR2 SQIVND (reference sequence). The V end lost 7 bases, the J end lost 6 bases, and 15 bases lay between the germline ends. CDR3 nucleotides: TGTGCCAGTAATCCTACAGGGTCGGATGGCTACACCTTC. This codes for CASNPTGSDGYTF.

V and J are TRBV18 and TRBJ2-5; D ambiguous. V was shortened by 4 bases and J by 5 bases, with 8 bases between the two germline ends. The CDR3 sequence is 12 residues long. CDR1 and CDR2 (germline): KGHSH, LQKENI. The CDR3 protein is CASSLAAETQYF. Written as DNA, the CDR3 is TGTGCCAGCTCACTAGCAGCTGAGACCCAGTACTTC.

This clone occurred once. V gene TRBV30 combines with J gene TRBJ2-1, with D perhaps TRBD2 (5 bases). The CDR3 totals 14 residues. V lost 4 bases and J 1 base, leaving 11 bases between the germline ends. Germline CDR1 GTSNPN, CDR2 SVGIG (reference sequence). Here the CDR3 reads CAWISESSYNEQFF. CDR3 DNA sequence: TGTGCCTGGATTAGCGAATCGTCCTACAATGAGCAGTTCTTC.

The gene calls are TRBV11-1 and TRBJ2-3; 10 bases line up with TRBD2. The CDR3 is 16 residues long. The ends lost 5 bases at V and 4 bases at J; junction bases unmatched: 9. CDR1 and CDR2 (germline): SGHAT, FQDESV (reference sequence). CDR3 nucleotides: TGTGCCAGCAGCCGTTTTTCAGCGGGAGGGCCAGATACGCAGTATTTT. Protein sequence: CASSRFSAGGPDTQYF.

This sequence joins TRBV4-2 and TRBJ1-2; D unresolved. The CDR3 spans 15 residues. The germline gives CDR1 LGHNA, CDR2 YNFKEQ. V was pared by 0 bases and J by 4 bases, with 12 bases between. The CDR3 loop is CASSQDFGEAYGYTF. The DNA for the CDR3 is TGTGCCAGCAGCCAAGATTTCGGAGAAGCCTATGGCTACACCTTC.

The rearrangement joins TRBV5-6 to TRBJ2-3; TRBD1 agrees at 9 bases. The V segment lost 0 bases and the J segment 8 bases; nucleotides outside the gene matches: 7. Germline V gives CDR1 SGHDT, CDR2 YYEEEE. This CDR3 has 15 amino acids. The chain's CDR3 is CASSLGGQGTVTQYF. The CDR3, as DNA: TGTGCCAGCAGCTTGGGAGGACAGGGGACCGTTACGCAGTATTTT.

This clone showed up just once. J is TRBJ1-1 and V is TRBV5-4; D might be TRBD1 (6 bases). Trimming took 5 bases from V and 0 from J, leaving 11 bases between them. This CDR3 is 14 amino acids long. Germline loops: CDR1 SGHNT, CDR2 YYREEE (reference sequence). The CDR3 DNA is TGTGCCAGCAGACGGTCAGGGGTGAACACTGAAGCTTTCTTT. This sequence encodes CASRRSGVNTEAFF.

The V call is TRBV20-1, the J call TRBJ1-6, with TRBD1 identical over 7 bases. The J segment lost 6 bases and the V segment lost 3 bases, leaving 5 bases of the junction unmatched. This CDR3 is 14 amino acids long. Germline assignment: CDR1 DFQATT and CDR2 SNEGSKA (reference sequence). CDR3 nucleotide sequence: TGCAGTGCTAGTGCACAGGGGCGTAATTCACCCCTCCACTTT. Its translation is CSASAQGRNSPLHF.

This chain uses TRBV4-2 with TRBJ1-2, with D hard to call. Trimming cost V 0 bases and J 4 bases, with 9 bases left between them. The CDR3 loop spans 14 amino acids. The germline CDR1 and CDR2 sequences are LGHNA and YNFKEQ. This CDR3 is CASSQDPGVYGYTF. In DNA, the CDR3 is TGTGCCAGCAGCCAAGACCCGGGAGTCTATGGCTACACCTTC.

The chain joins TRBV7-2 to TRBJ2-7; no firm D call. Per germline, CDR1 SGHTA and CDR2 FQGNSA. The CDR3 consists of 13 residues. Trimming left V 5 bases short and J 4 bases short, with 12 bases between. Here the CDR3 DNA reads TGTGCCAGCAGCCACACTGGAGCGTACGAGCAGTACTTC. It codes for CASSHTGAYEQYF. Complete variable domain (other parts from reference TRBV7-2 and TRBJ2-7): GAGVSQSPSNKVTEKGKDVELRCDPISGHTALYWYRQSLGQGLEFLIYFQGNSAPDKSGLPSDRFSAERTGGSVSTLTIQRTQQEDSAVYLCASSHTGAYEQYFGPGTRLTVT.